These 24 T cell receptor beta chains were sequenced from one sample in a study of blood T cell repertoires in COVID-19. Only in-frame clones appear in the TCRdb table, and some are missing; sequencing was by immunoSEQ multiplex PCR. The sample holds roughly 260,000 clones, about nine tenths seen once. Sequenced: peripheral blood. The receptors derive from a woman aged 45-65 years who had recovered from COVID-19.

The V gene is TRBV5-1, the J gene TRBJ1-2; 9 bases are a match to TRBD1. In germline, CDR1 is SGHRS, CDR2 YFSETQ. The CDR3 runs to 19 residues. The ends lost 2 bases at V and 2 bases at J; junction bases unmatched: 16. The CDR3 is CASSFRSTGTGLMNYGYTF. The DNA of the CDR3 is TGCGCCAGCAGCTTTCGATCGACCGGGACAGGGCTCATGAACTATGGCTACACCTTC.

This clone is a singleton in its sample. This chain joins TRBV19 and TRBJ2-1; D not resolved. Germline-derived CDR1 and CDR2 are LNHDA and SQIVND (reference sequence). V lost 4 bases and J 4 bases, leaving 14 bases between the germline ends. CDR3 size: 15 residues. CDR3: CASSSIVSFYNEQFF. The CDR3, as DNA: TGTGCCAGTAGTAGTATCGTATCCTTTTACAATGAGCAGTTCTTC.

J is TRBJ2-1 and V is TRBV30; 9 bases fit TRBD2. The J segment lost 1 base and the V segment lost 3 bases, leaving 16 bases of the junction unmatched. The length of the CDR3 is 19 residues. Germline V gives CDR1 GTSNPN, CDR2 SVGIG (reference sequence). The CDR3 is CAWRARVAGVFPSYNEQFF. The DNA of the CDR3 is TGTGCCTGGAGGGCAAGAGTAGCGGGAGTTTTCCCGTCCTACAATGAGCAGTTCTTC.

The chain links TRBV27 to TRBJ1-1, with TRBD1 matching over 8 bases. V lost 0 bases, J lost 1 base, and 4 bases stayed unmatched. The CDR3 is 16 residues long. Germline loops: CDR1 MNHEY, CDR2 SMNVEV (reference sequence). The CDR3 reads CASSLSAGTGNTEAFF. The CDR3 nucleotides read TGTGCCAGCAGTTTATCGGCAGGGACAGGGAACACTGAAGCTTTCTTT.

The J gene is TRBJ2-5, the V gene TRBV19; TRBD1 agrees at 10 bases. Germline V gives CDR1 LNHDA, CDR2 SQIVND (reference sequence). There are 13 residues in the CDR3. Trimming removed 6 bases from V and 5 bases from J; junction bases left unmatched: 3. The CDR3 nucleotides read TGTGCCAGTAGCGACAGGGGGCGGGAGACCCAGTACTTC. This gives the protein CASSDRGRETQYF.

The gene calls are TRBV6-5 and TRBJ1-4; TRBD1 matches 8 bases. This CDR3 is built from 14 residues. The V and J ends lost 5 bases and 5 bases, in that order; junction bases with no gene match: 4. Germline V gene lookup returns CDR1 MNHEY and CDR2 SVGAGI. DNA of the CDR3: TGTGCCAGCAGTAGGACAGGGATAAATGAAAAACTGTTTTTT. Its translation is CASSRTGINEKLFF.

The rearrangement joins TRBV4-1 to TRBJ2-2; 13 nucleotides align to TRBD2. V lost 4 bases, J lost 5 bases, and 13 bases stayed unmatched. The CDR3 runs to 19 residues. Per the germline V gene, CDR1 is MGHRA and CDR2 is YSYEKL. The CDR3, as DNA: TGCGCCAGCAGCCTACCCGAACTAGCGGGGGGGCGGAGGACCGGGGAGCTGTTTTTT. The encoded protein is CASSLPELAGGRRTGELFF.

The J gene is TRBJ2-7, the V gene TRBV9; 7 bases are a match to TRBD2. This CDR3 spans 14 amino acids. Germline CDR1 and CDR2: SGDLS and YYNGEE. V trimming: 2 bases; J trimming: 7 bases; junction bases outside the gene matches: 9. DNA for the CDR3: TGTGCCAGCAGCGTGGGACTACCGACCGGGGAGCAGTACTTC. Translation gives CASSVGLPTGEQYF.

This clone was observed once. The chain joins TRBV7-2 to TRBJ2-1; D is ambiguous. Germline CDR1 reads SGHTA; CDR2 reads FQGNSA. Between the trimmed V and J ends, which lost 1 base and 7 bases, there was a span of 8 bases. This CDR3 comprises 13 residues. The chain's CDR3 is CASSLGGLNEQFF. The CDR3 DNA follows: TGTGCCAGCAGCTTAGGAGGTCTAAATGAGCAGTTCTTC. Full variable domain (remainder filled in from reference TRBV7-2 and TRBJ2-1): GAGVSQSPSNKVTEKGKDVELRCDPISGHTALYWYRQSLGQGLEFLIYFQGNSAPDKSGLPSDRFSAERTGGSVSTLTIQRTQQEDSAVYLCASSLGGLNEQFFGPGTRLTVL.

V is TRBV19 and J is TRBJ1-4, with D unclear. The CDR3 has 15 amino acids. Germline loops: CDR1 LNHDA, CDR2 SQIVND (reference sequence). Trimming removed 3 bases from V and 5 bases from J, with 13 bases in between. Here the CDR3 reads CASSIKAGINEKLFF. The CDR3 region has the DNA TGTGCCAGTAGTATCAAGGCGGGGATCAATGAAAAACTGTTTTTT.

This sequence joins TRBV5-6 and TRBJ1-1, with 7 bases that match TRBD1. Per the germline V gene, CDR1 is SGHDT and CDR2 is YYEEEE. The CDR3 sequence is 14 residues long. The V and J ends lost 2 bases and 3 bases, in that order; junction bases with no gene match: 4. CDR3 region: CASSLTGAYTEAFF. DNA of the CDR3: TGTGCCAGCAGCTTAACAGGGGCTTACACTGAAGCTTTCTTT.

The V gene is TRBV5-6, the J gene TRBJ2-5; possible D gene TRBD1, 6 bases. Germline V CDR1 and CDR2: SGHDT, YYEEEE. This CDR3 spans 14 amino acids. V was cut by 3 bases and J by 0 bases, with 9 bases left in between. The CDR3 region has the DNA TGTGCCAGCAGCTACGGGACACACCAAGAGACCCAGTACTTC. Its translation is CASSYGTHQETQYF.

In this sample, this clone turned up a few times. The genes are TRBV5-1 and TRBJ2-1; 16 nucleotides agree with TRBD2. V lost 4 bases to trimming and J lost 6 bases; unmatched junction nucleotides: 10. The CDR3 is 18 residues long. Per the germline V gene, CDR1 is SGHRS and CDR2 is YFSETQ. As DNA, the CDR3 is TGCGCCAGCAGCCTGGGACTAGCGGGGGGGACAGGTTTCAATGAGCAGTTCTTC. It yields the protein CASSLGLAGGTGFNEQFF.

V gene TRBV6-5 combines with J gene TRBJ2-7; 7 bases match TRBD1. The CDR3 totals 16 residues. The V segment lost 3 bases and the J segment 8 bases; nucleotides outside the gene matches: 16. Germline CDR1 is MNHEY and CDR2 is SVGAGI. The CDR3 sequence: CASSYGLQGTVVKQYF. CDR3 nucleotide sequence: TGTGCCAGCAGTTATGGGCTGCAGGGGACAGTCGTAAAGCAGTACTTC.

The chain has TRBV5-1 and TRBJ2-3, with 7 bases fitting TRBD2. Losses at the gene ends were 2 bases for V and 0 bases for J; bases not matched to a gene: 3. This CDR3 spans 15 amino acids. The germline V gene has CDR1 SGHRS and CDR2 YFSETQ. The CDR3 loop reads CASSLSGISTDTQYF. CDR3 nucleotide sequence: TGCGCCAGCAGCTTAAGCGGGATAAGCACAGATACGCAGTATTTT.

This chain connects TRBV24-1 to TRBJ2-3; 7 bases are a match to TRBD1. V shed 6 bases, J shed 2 bases, and the junction held 4 bases outside the gene matches. The CDR3 has 14 amino acids. The germline gives CDR1 KGHDR, CDR2 SFDVKD. Here the CDR3 DNA reads TGTGCCACCAGTCAAGGACAGGCCACAGATACGCAGTATTTT. Translated: CATSQGQATDTQYF.

The rearrangement uses TRBV4-2 and TRBJ2-1, with 9 bases lining up with TRBD2. V shed 4 bases and J 4 bases; nucleotides not matched to a gene: 11. Germline loops: CDR1 LGHNA, CDR2 YNFKEQ. The CDR3 length is 17 residues. CDR3 DNA: TGTGCCAGCAGCCCAGAGAAGGCTAGCGGGATTTACAATGAGCAGTTCTTC. It codes for CASSPEKASGIYNEQFF.

This clone was detected only a few times. The chain is built from TRBV18 and TRBJ2-1; 11 nucleotides align to TRBD1. With V trimmed by 3 bases and J by 7 bases, 11 bases remained unmatched. CDR1 and CDR2 from the germline V gene are KGHSH and LQKENI. The CDR3 contains 17 residues. CDR3 protein: CASSPLRGQGASNEQFF. For the CDR3, the DNA is TGTGCCAGCTCACCTCTCCGCGGACAGGGGGCGAGTAATGAGCAGTTCTTC.

The chain combines TRBV28 with TRBJ1-1; D not resolved. V was pared by 3 bases and J by 6 bases, with 11 bases between. Germline values: CDR1 MDHEN, CDR2 SYDVKM. This CDR3 is built from 13 residues. Here the CDR3 DNA reads TGTGCCAGCAGTTTTCTAGCGAGGGCTGAAGCTTTCTTT. The encoded protein is CASSFLARAEAFF.

This rearrangement joins TRBV5-1 to TRBJ1-3; 8 nucleotides line up with TRBD1. The germline V gene encodes CDR1 SGHRS and CDR2 YFSETQ. The CDR3 spans 17 residues. J lost 0 bases, V lost 4 bases, and 9 bases had no gene match. Here the CDR3 reads CASSAGTGQYSGNTIYF. DNA for the CDR3: TGCGCCAGCAGCGCCGGGACAGGCCAATACTCTGGAAACACCATATATTTT.

This chain uses TRBV10-3 with TRBJ1-2, with 9 bases identical to TRBD1. The V and J ends lost 9 bases and 8 bases, in that order; junction bases with no gene match: 4. The CDR3 is 11 residues long. Germline CDR1 and CDR2: ENHRY and SYGVKD. In nucleotides, the CDR3 is TGTGCCATTCGGACAGGGGAAGGCTACACCTTC. This encodes CAIRTGEGYTF.

This clone was found a few times. The chain carries TRBV29-1 and TRBJ1-1; D gene ambiguous. Germline CDR1 reads SQVTM; CDR2 reads ANQGSEA. Trimming cost V 4 bases and J 10 bases, with 13 bases left between them. The length of the CDR3 is 11 residues. The CDR3 nucleotides are TGCAGCGTTGCCCTAGGTAGTGGAGCTTTCTTT. It specifies CSVALGSGAFF.

The V gene is TRBV28, the J gene TRBJ2-5; D call uncertain. Trimming took 7 bases from V and 2 from J, leaving 5 bases between them. This CDR3 spans 11 amino acids. Germline loops: CDR1 MDHEN, CDR2 SYDVKM. The CDR3 loop is CASKTQETQYF. The CDR3 DNA sequence: TGTGCCAGCAAGACTCAAGAGACCCAGTACTTC.

The V and J genes are TRBV28 and TRBJ1-5, with 8 positions matching TRBD1. J gave up 2 bases and V 6 bases, and 12 bases lay outside the gene matches. Germline-derived CDR1 and CDR2 are MDHEN and SYDVKM. The CDR3 is 17 amino acids. DNA for the CDR3: TGTGCCAGCAGACTACAGGGGGAGTTCTCTGGCAATCAGCCCCAGCATTTT. Protein sequence: CASRLQGEFSGNQPQHF.